Presented here are 26 T cell receptor beta chains from one specimen sequenced in a study of T-cell reconstitution after alpha-beta-depleted transplantation in children. Unique molecular identifiers featured in how the TCRbeta library was prepared. TCRdb re-called the PCR reads with MiXCR, one entry per CDR3 protein. Among some 550,000 distinct CDR3 sequences listed, 23% were seen once. Specimen: PBMCs, mostly from graft donor cells, collected 360 days after TCRalphabeta/CD19-depleted stem cell transplant. The receptors originated from a boy younger than two who had a stem cell transplant for acute myeloid leukemia, so the T cells may come from the graft donor.

This clonotype was recorded many times. The V and J genes are TRBV5-1 and TRBJ2-1, with D perhaps TRBD2 (7 bases). The V end was cut by 4 bases, the J end by 5 bases, with 16 bases between. The CDR3 is 15 residues long. Per germline, CDR1 SGHRS and CDR2 YFSETQ. The CDR3 DNA reads as TGCGCCAGCAGCCTACGGTCGGGGGGCCACAATGAGCAGTTCTTC. This encodes CASSLRSGGHNEQFF.

There are a few counts of this clonotype. V is TRBV20-1 and J is TRBJ1-2; perhaps TRBD1 as D (6 bases). CDR3 length equals 12 residues. Germline lookup yields CDR1 DFQATT and CDR2 SNEGSKA (reference sequence). V gave up 4 bases and J gave up 2 bases, with 8 bases separating them. CDR3 nucleotides: TGCAGTGCTATCGACAGGAACTATGGCTACACCTTC. It encodes CSAIDRNYGYTF.

This clonotype was detected a few times. J is TRBJ1-3 and V is TRBV6-5; D remains ambiguous. Trimming took off 0 bases at V and 0 bases at J, with 9 bases between the two ends. Germline V gene data show CDR1 as MNHEY and CDR2 as SVGAGI. There are 16 residues in the CDR3. CDR3 bases: TGTGCCAGCAGTTACTCGTTTGTGGCCTCTGGAAACACCATATATTTT. Encoded protein: CASSYSFVASGNTIYF.

The V gene is TRBV27, the J gene TRBJ2-7; TRBD1 aligns across 7 bases. CDR3 size: 15 residues. The V segment lost 6 bases and the J segment 3 bases; nucleotides outside the gene matches: 11. Germline CDR1 is MNHEY and CDR2 is SMNVEV (reference sequence). This CDR3 is CASSFTDRPYYEQYF. The CDR3 bases are TGTGCCAGCAGCTTCACGGACAGGCCGTACTACGAGCAGTACTTC.

The V call is TRBV10-1, the J call TRBJ1-6; D is uncertain. V was pared by 3 bases and J by 9 bases, with 6 bases between. Germline V gene sequence: CDR1 WNHNN, CDR2 SYGVQD (reference sequence). The CDR3 sequence is 12 residues long. CDR3 sequence (DNA): TGCGCCAGCAGTGATTGGGTTTCACCCCTCCACTTT. This codes for CASSDWVSPLHF.

The sample holds many counts of this clonotype. The J gene is TRBJ1-1, the V gene TRBV15, with D hard to call. There are 13 residues in the CDR3. Per the germline V gene, CDR1 is LNHNV and CDR2 is YYDKDF (reference sequence). V lost 0 bases to trimming and J lost 4 bases, with 6 bases between them. CDR3 nucleotide sequence: TGTGCCACCAGCAGAGAGCTTAGCACTGAAGCTTTCTTT. As protein: CATSRELSTEAFF.

This clonotype was picked up a small number of times. This chain links TRBV5-4 with TRBJ1-1, with 8 bases that match TRBD1. The CDR3 is made up of 14 amino acids. Germline loops: CDR1 SGHNT, CDR2 YYREEE (reference sequence). V shed 3 bases, J shed 6 bases, and the junction held 7 bases outside the gene matches. The DNA of the CDR3 is TGTGCCAGCAGCTGGGACAGGAACGCAGCTGAAGCTTTCTTT. As protein: CASSWDRNAAEAFF.

This clonotype has a count of ten or more. This chain joins TRBV4-3 and TRBJ2-1; unclear D gene. The V end lost 0 bases, the J end lost 4 bases, and 10 bases lay between the germline ends. Germline loops: CDR1 LGHNA, CDR2 YSLEER. This CDR3 spans 15 amino acids. CDR3 DNA sequence: TGCGCCAGCAGCCAAGATCGGTACACTTACAATGAGCAGTTCTTC. It specifies CASSQDRYTYNEQFF.

This clonotype came up a few times. The gene calls are TRBV24-1 and TRBJ2-1; 12 bases are shared with TRBD2. Germline V gene data show CDR1 as KGHDR and CDR2 as SFDVKD. With V trimmed by 4 bases and J by 8 bases, 8 bases remained unmatched. The CDR3 covers 16 residues. The CDR3 loop is CATSDPTSGGYDEQFF. CDR3 coding DNA: TGTGCCACCAGTGACCCGACTAGCGGGGGTTATGATGAGCAGTTCTTC.

This clonotype was recorded at least ten times. The genes are TRBV5-3 and TRBJ2-6; 9 bases line up with TRBD1. TRBV5-3 is sorted into the ORF group, with uncertain function. J gave up 4 bases and V 8 bases, and 10 bases lay outside the gene matches. The CDR3 totals 16 residues. CDR3 coding DNA: TGTGCCAGGTCGGGACAGGGCCTACGGGGGGCCAACGTCCTGACTTTC. This sequence encodes CARSGQGLRGANVLTF.

This clonotype has ten or more counts. V gene TRBV5-1 combines with J gene TRBJ2-2, with TRBD1 matching over 8 bases. V gave up 2 bases and J gave up 8 bases; unmatched junction bases: 2. Germline V gene lookup returns CDR1 SGHRS and CDR2 YFSETQ. The length of the CDR3 is 13 residues. CDR3 sequence: CASSFRGPGELFF. For the CDR3, the DNA is TGCGCCAGCAGCTTCAGGGGGCCGGGGGAGCTGTTTTTT.

Here the CDR3 reads CSARGSGGATFTDTQYF. DNA of the CDR3: TGCAGTGCTAGAGGCTCAGGCGGGGCCACCTTCACAGATACGCAGTATTTT. V gene TRBV20-1 combines with J gene TRBJ2-3, with D possibly matching TRBD2 (6 bases). V lost 1 base to trimming and J lost 2 bases, with 19 bases between them. This CDR3 region has 17 residues. Germline CDR1 reads DFQATT; CDR2 reads SNEGSKA (reference sequence).

The J gene is TRBJ2-2, the V gene TRBV2; D gene uncertain. The germline V gene has CDR1 SNHLY and CDR2 FYNNEI. CDR3 size: 16 residues. Trimming removed 1 base at V and 4 bases at J, with 13 bases between. CDR3 sequence (DNA): TGTGCCAGCAGTGAAGGGGTTGGGGTAGTCACCGGGGAGCTGTTTTTT. This gives the protein CASSEGVGVVTGELFF. Full variable domain (outside the CDR3, taken from reference TRBV2 and TRBJ2-2): EPEVTQTPSHQVTQMGQEVILRCVPISNHLYFYWYRQILGQKVEFLVSFYNNEISEKSEIFDDQFSVERPDGSNFTLKIRSTKLEDSAMYFCASSEGVGVVTGELFFGEGSRLTVL.

The chain has TRBV12-3 or TRBV12-4 and TRBJ2-3; D is perhaps TRBD1 (6 bases). CDR3 size: 15 residues. Trimming took 9 bases from V and 1 from J, leaving 17 bases between them. CDR3 bases: TGTGCCAGTGGGGGCCGGATGAGAGGCACAGATACGCAGTATTTT. Encoded protein: CASGGRMRGTDTQYF.

This clonotype showed up just a few times. V usage is TRBV20-1 and J usage is TRBJ2-5, with D perhaps TRBD1 or TRBD2 (5 bases each). In germline, CDR1 is DFQATT, CDR2 SNEGSKA (reference sequence). CDR3 length: 13 amino acids. Trimming cost V 6 bases and J 1 base, with 12 bases left between them. CDR3 residues: CSAPGPSQETQYF. The CDR3 DNA reads as TGCAGTGCGCCGGGACCTTCCCAAGAGACCCAGTACTTC.

This clonotype has only a few counts. The chain has TRBV20-1 and TRBJ2-3; 8 bases align to TRBD2. The CDR3 consists of 15 residues. From germline, CDR1 is DFQATT and CDR2 SNEGSKA (reference sequence). V was pared by 6 bases and J by 5 bases, with 13 bases of the junction left unmatched. The CDR3 loop reads CSAPRTGGVGDTQYF. Written as DNA, the CDR3 is TGCAGTGCACCCCGAACCGGGGGGGTCGGAGATACGCAGTATTTT.

The rearrangement joins TRBV6-1 to TRBJ2-3; 9 bases agree with TRBD2. V was clipped by 3 bases and J by 2 bases; unmatched bases: 9. There are 17 residues in the CDR3. Germline V lookup: CDR1 MNHNS, CDR2 SASEGT. The CDR3 DNA follows: TGTGCCAGCAGTGACACAAAGACTAGCGGAGTCACAGATACGCAGTATTTT. Translation gives CASSDTKTSGVTDTQYF.

The chain's CDR3 is CSVEGSQTREAFF. CDR3 DNA sequence: TGCAGCGTTGAAGGGTCCCAAACCCGTGAAGCTTTCTTT. The chain combines TRBV29-1 with TRBJ1-1; D gene uncertain. This CDR3 has 13 residues. V was clipped by 1 base and J by 7 bases, with 13 bases between them. Germline V lookup: CDR1 SQVTM, CDR2 ANQGSEA.

The rearrangement links TRBV10-3 to TRBJ1-5, with D tentatively TRBD1 (6 bases). The ends were cut back, 3 bases at V and 2 bases at J, with 14 bases in the middle. Per the germline V gene, CDR1 is ENHRY and CDR2 is SYGVKD. The CDR3 loop spans 16 amino acids. The CDR3 bases are TGTGCCATCAGTGATCCAGGGGATATACGCAATCAGCCCCAGCATTTT. This codes for CAISDPGDIRNQPQHF.

The rearrangement links TRBV5-1 to TRBJ2-3; D perhaps matches TRBD1 (6 bases). CDR3 size: 14 residues. Per the germline V gene, CDR1 is SGHRS and CDR2 is YFSETQ. The ends were cut back, 4 bases at V and 3 bases at J, with 12 bases in the middle. Written as DNA, the CDR3 is TGCGCCAGCAGCATAACCCAGGGGACAGATACGCAGTATTTT. The encoded protein is CASSITQGTDTQYF.

In its sample, this clonotype was seen many times. The rearrangement joins TRBV12-3 or TRBV12-4 to TRBJ2-1; D gene uncertain. V was clipped by 8 bases and J by 5 bases, with 7 bases between them. This CDR3 has 11 amino acids. CDR3 in amino acids: CASPTNNEQFF. The CDR3, as DNA: TGTGCCAGCCCGACAAACAATGAGCAGTTCTTC.

This clonotype has ten or more counts. The chain uses TRBV4-3 and TRBJ2-2; D is perhaps TRBD1 or TRBD2 (6 bases each). The CDR3 consists of 17 residues. The V end lost 0 bases, the J end lost 5 bases, and 16 bases lay between the germline ends. Germline V gene sequence: CDR1 LGHNA, CDR2 YSLEER. CDR3 nucleotide sequence: TGCGCCAGCAGCCAAGATGGGTCCGGGGGCAGGACCGGGGAGCTGTTTTTT. This encodes CASSQDGSGGRTGELFF.

The J gene is TRBJ2-7, the V gene TRBV28; maybe TRBD2 (5 bases). CDR1 is MDHEN and CDR2 is SYDVKM in the germline V gene. The CDR3 length is 13 residues. Between the trimmed V and J ends, which lost 6 bases and 2 bases, there was a span of 11 bases. The chain's CDR3 is CASRPPGTYEQYV. The CDR3 DNA sequence: TGTGCCAGCAGACCTCCGGGAACCTACGAGCAGTACGTC.

The rearrangement joins TRBV18 to TRBJ2-7; perhaps TRBD1 as D (5 bases). Germline assignment: CDR1 KGHSH and CDR2 LQKENI. This CDR3 has 13 residues. Trimming left V 5 bases short and J 4 bases short, with 12 bases between. The CDR3 DNA is TGTGCCAGCTCAATCGCAGGGAATTACGAGCAGTACTTC. The encoded protein is CASSIAGNYEQYF.

This clonotype has just a few counts. This rearrangement joins TRBV7-2 to TRBJ2-7, with 9 nucleotides matching TRBD1. The CDR3 contains 14 residues. Looked up from germline, CDR1 is SGHTA and CDR2 is FQGNSA. The trim removed 5 bases at V and 2 bases at J, leaving 4 bases unmatched. CDR3 in DNA: TGTGCCAGCAGCGGGGGACAGGGAACCTACGAGCAGTACTTC. This sequence encodes CASSGGQGTYEQYF.

In this sample, this clonotype turned up a few times. CDR3 in DNA: TGTGCCAGCAGCTTAGTAGAGGGCGTGGTCCCGCAGTATTTT. This sequence encodes CASSLVEGVVPQYF. The rearrangement uses TRBV7-9 and TRBJ2-3, with D possibly matching TRBD2 (5 bases). V was pared by 1 base and J by 10 bases, with 15 bases between. This CDR3 comprises 14 residues. Germline-derived CDR1 and CDR2 are SEHNR and FQNEAQ (reference sequence).